This entry is about one T cell receptor beta chain. This sample is part of a study of blood T cell repertoires in COVID-19. As for the study in general: Sites in the United States, Italy and Spain provided acute and convalescent COVID-19 samples. Nucleic acid was either cDNA or gDNA, and it came from T cells, B-cell-depleted T cells, or PBMCs.

In the authors' methods: Cell counts per sample came from amplifying reference gene primers. Produced via immunoSEQ multiplex PCR; TCRdb's table is partial and in-frame only. V and J calls and clone size are those listed in that table; D and trimming were worked out from the DNA. Among over 200,000 clones listed, 65% to 90% were seen once. The CDR3 extends over 13 amino acids. The germline CDR1 and CDR2 sequences are KGHSH and LQKENI. V was cut by 6 bases and J by 9 bases, with 15 bases left in between. V gene TRBV18 combines with J gene TRBJ2-1, with unresolved D. The specimen sequenced was peripheral blood. The sequence came from a human donor in a cohort sampled during active COVID-19. CDR3 sequence: CASSEFLLREQFF. The CDR3 nucleotides read TGTGCCAGCTCTGAGTTTCTCCTCCGTGAGCAGTTCTTC.